This T cell receptor (beta chain) was recorded in a study of neurological immune-mediated disorders. Study outcomes and limitations: The multiple sclerosis repertoire cluster lacked an association with any feature, whether clinical or MRI.

Synthesis of cDNA was performed by 5'RACE using 10-nucleotide random UMIs. The output of every sequencing run exceeded 190 million TCR-beta sequences, derived from 15-18 subjects. Each CDR3 protein gets one entry after TCRdb re-called the 5' RACE reads with MiXCR. The repertoire holds tens of thousands of distinct CDR3 sequences, with around 4% as singletons. Time point described: longitudinal time-point 3. Unsorted libraries were generated from 2 million PBMCs. These cells had been stored in RNAlater at -80 C. This clonotype was counted ten times or more. Its antigen is undetermined. Source material: PBMCs. The receptor was derived from a woman aged 60-75 years with multiple sclerosis.

CDR3 in DNA: TGTGCCAGCCGACGACAGGGGAATCAGCCCCAGCATTTT. Encoded protein: CASRRQGNQPQHF. The chain has TRBV2 and TRBJ1-5, with 8 bases matching TRBD1. CDR1 SNHLY and CDR2 FYNNEI come from the germline V gene. This CDR3 region has 13 residues. V dropped 8 bases and J dropped 4; count of bases not matched to a gene: 4.